A selection of T cell receptor beta chains follows, all from one sample in a study of blood T cells in healthy people across ages. TCRdb reprocessed the 5' RACE reads via MiXCR and lists one record per CDR3 protein. This table has 910,000 or so distinct CDR3 sequences, about 53% appearing once. Source material: blood. These receptors came from a woman in her sixties in good health. Each CDR3 is given with its conserved first and last residue. Fields, in order: V gene, D gene, clone size, J gene, CDR3 DNA, CDR3 protein. A D gene is named only where the DNA matches it firmly. Clone sizes are given selectively: once, few, many, or a class where the clone is expanded.

V: TRBV11-2
D: -
size: -
J: TRBJ2-5
DNA: TGTGCCAGCAGCATGGAGGGAGAGACCCAGTACTTC
CDR3: CASSMEGETQYF

V: TRBV5-1
D: -
size: few
J: TRBJ2-7
DNA: TGCGCCAGCCGTTGGGGAACGGAGCAGTACTTC
CDR3: CASRWGTEQYF

V: TRBV20-1
D: -
size: few
J: TRBJ2-5
DNA: TGCAGTGCTAGAGATCGACCGGGGGCTGCGGAGACCCAGTACTTC
CDR3: CSARDRPGAAETQYF

V: TRBV7-2
D: TRBD1
size: -
J: TRBJ2-5
DNA: TGTGCCAGCAGCTCCGACAGGGGGATTTGGGAGACCCAGTACTTC
CDR3: CASSSDRGIWETQYF

V: TRBV7-2
D: -
size: -
J: TRBJ2-5
DNA: TGTGCCAGCAGCGGTATACAGGTATCGGCCTATGAGCAGTACTTC
CDR3: CASSGIQVSAYEQYF

V: TRBV7-9
D: -
size: once
J: TRBJ1-5
DNA: TGTGCCAGCATGGGTGGGGGTCAGCCCCAGCATTTT
CDR3: CASMGGGQPQHF

V: TRBV20-1
D: TRBD2
size: -
J: TRBJ2-3
DNA: TGCAGTGGACTAGCGGGAGGGCCTAGCACAGATACGCAGTATTTT
CDR3: CSGLAGGPSTDTQYF

V: TRBV20-1
D: -
size: -
J: TRBJ2-1
DNA: TGCAGTGCTAGAGGGTGGACACAGTACAATGAGCAGTTCTTC
CDR3: CSARGWTQYNEQFF

V: TRBV7-2
D: -
size: -
J: TRBJ1-1
DNA: TGTGCCAGCAGCTTCAGGTCGAACACTGAAGCTTTCTTT
CDR3: CASSFRSNTEAFF

V: TRBV12-3/TRBV12-4
D: -
size: -
J: TRBJ2-7
DNA: TGTGCCAGCAGTGGTAGTGTCTATTTCGACGAGCAGTACTTC
CDR3: CASSGSVYFDEQYF

V: TRBV20-1
D: TRBD1
size: -
J: TRBJ2-1
DNA: TGCAGTGCTAGACCCCCGGGGACAGACTCCTACAATGAGCGGTTCTTC
CDR3: CSARPPGTDSYNERFF

V: TRBV7-9
D: TRBD1
size: few
J: TRBJ1-2
DNA: TGTGCCAGCAGCTTAGTTGGGACAGGGGACGGCTACACCTTC
CDR3: CASSLVGTGDGYTF

V: TRBV7-8
D: -
size: once
J: TRBJ1-6
DNA: TGTGCCAGCAGCTTGGGGGGCCTGTATCCGTATAATTCACCCCTCCACTTT
CDR3: CASSLGGLYPYNSPLHF

V: TRBV20-1
D: -
size: few
J: TRBJ2-1
DNA: TGCAGTGCTAGCCCATTTAACAATGAGCAGTTCTTC
CDR3: CSASPFNNEQFF

V: TRBV29-1
D: TRBD2
size: -
J: TRBJ2-7
DNA: TGCAGCGTTCTAGCGGGAGCGGGGGCCTTCGAGCAGTACTTC
CDR3: CSVLAGAGAFEQYF

V: TRBV29-1
D: TRBD2
size: -
J: TRBJ2-3
DNA: TGCAGCGTTGAAATAGCGGGAGGGCCTAGTACGCAGTATTTT
CDR3: CSVEIAGGPSTQYF

V: TRBV9
D: -
size: -
J: TRBJ2-7
DNA: TGTGCCAGCAGCGTAGGAGGGGAGGCGGACGAGCAGTACTTC
CDR3: CASSVGGEADEQYF

V: TRBV27
D: TRBD2
size: -
J: TRBJ2-1
DNA: TGTGCCAGCAGTATACTAGCGGGAACGATTGAGCAGTTCTTC
CDR3: CASSILAGTIEQFF

V: TRBV28
D: -
size: -
J: TRBJ2-3
DNA: TGTGCCAGCAGTCATACCCTTAGCACAGATACGCAGTATTTT
CDR3: CASSHTLSTDTQYF

V: TRBV5-1
D: TRBD1
size: -
J: TRBJ2-7
DNA: TGCGCCAGCAGCTTGGGAACAGGGGGCAGGAATGAGCAGTACTTC
CDR3: CASSLGTGGRNEQYF

V: TRBV2
D: -
size: -
J: TRBJ2-3
DNA: TGTGCCAGCACCTGGCACACAGATACGCAGTATTTT
CDR3: CASTWHTDTQYF

V: TRBV4-3
D: -
size: -
J: TRBJ1-4
DNA: TGCGCCAGCAGCAGCCGGGTTCCATCGAATGAAAAACTGTTTTTT
CDR3: CASSSRVPSNEKLFF

V: TRBV7-6
D: -
size: -
J: TRBJ2-5
DNA: TGTGCCAGCAGCTTAGCGAGAGAAGGATACCAAGAGACCCAGTACTTC
CDR3: CASSLAREGYQETQYF

V: TRBV25-1
D: -
size: -
J: TRBJ2-7
DNA: TGTGCCAGCAGAGGGGTACAGGGAATGGACTACGAGCAGTACTTC
CDR3: CASRGVQGMDYEQYF

V: TRBV6-2/TRBV6-3
D: -
size: -
J: TRBJ2-1
DNA: TGTGCCACCAGGGTAGATCTCTACAATGAGCAGTTCTTC
CDR3: CATRVDLYNEQFF

V: TRBV2
D: TRBD2
size: -
J: TRBJ2-1
DNA: TGTGCCAGCAGTGCAGGTAGCGGGAACAACAATGAGCAGTTCTTC
CDR3: CASSAGSGNNNEQFF

V: TRBV7-2
D: TRBD1
size: once
J: TRBJ1-2
DNA: TGTGCCAGCAGCTTGTCTACAGGGGGCGGCTATGGCTACACCTTC
CDR3: CASSLSTGGGYGYTF

V: TRBV20-1
D: TRBD2
size: few
J: TRBJ2-7
DNA: TGCAGTGCTAGCAGCGGGAGGGCGGGTGAGCAGTACTTC
CDR3: CSASSGRAGEQYF

V: TRBV20-1
D: TRBD2
size: -
J: TRBJ2-7
DNA: TGCAGTGCAAACCCACCCGGGACTAGCGGCTACGAGCAGTACTTC
CDR3: CSANPPGTSGYEQYF

V: TRBV20-1
D: -
size: few
J: TRBJ2-7
DNA: TGCAGTGCTAGAGCCAGCGGTGTCTCCTACGAGCAGTACTTC
CDR3: CSARASGVSYEQYF

V: TRBV6-2/TRBV6-3
D: TRBD1
size: few
J: TRBJ1-5
DNA: TGTGCCAGCAGGTCAGGGGGGCAGCCCCAGCATTTT
CDR3: CASRSGGQPQHF

V: TRBV29-1
D: TRBD1
size: few
J: TRBJ2-7
DNA: TGCAGCGTTGAAGGCGTCGGGACAGCCTACGAGCAGTACTTC
CDR3: CSVEGVGTAYEQYF

V: TRBV20-1
D: -
size: -
J: TRBJ1-5
DNA: TGCAGTGCTAGGAAGGACAATGATCAGCCCCAGCATTTT
CDR3: CSARKDNDQPQHF

V: TRBV12-3/TRBV12-4
D: -
size: -
J: TRBJ2-3
DNA: TGTGCCAGCAGGCCAGGGGACACAGATACGCAGTATTTT
CDR3: CASRPGDTDTQYF

V: TRBV29-1
D: TRBD1
size: many
J: TRBJ2-7
DNA: TGCAGCGTAGGGGGCCAGGGTTACGAGCAGTACTTC
CDR3: CSVGGQGYEQYF

V: TRBV27
D: -
size: -
J: TRBJ2-1
DNA: TGTGCCAGCAGTTTATGGGGGATTGGGTACAATGAGCAGTTCTTC
CDR3: CASSLWGIGYNEQFF